This T cell receptor (beta chain) is from a study of cytomegalovirus exposure and HLA in healthy donors. The data were produced by immunoSEQ multiplex PCR, yet TCRdb's version contains in-frame clones alone and is incomplete. The table lists under 300,000 clones, roughly 89% of them singletons. Trimming removed 4 bases from V and 2 bases from J; junction bases left unmatched: 6. CDR1 SGHVS and CDR2 FQNEAQ come from the germline V gene. CDR3 length: 16 amino acids. Material for sequencing was PBMCs. This chain links TRBV7-8 with TRBJ2-5; 11 nucleotides agree with TRBD2. This clonotype was obtained from a woman between 18 and 30 years old in good health and CMV-seronegative. The CDR3 region has the DNA TGTGCCAGCAGCTCATGGGGACTAGCGGTTCAAGAGACCCAGTACTTC. Translating gives CASSSWGLAVQETQYF.